These 22 T cell receptor beta chains came from one sample sequenced in a study of shared clonotypes between healthy human individuals. TCRdb's copy holds only in-frame clones and misses some; the assay was immunoSEQ multiplex PCR. The sample includes about 820,000 clones, 80% to 95% of them seen just once. It was CD45RO-negative cells, positively selected for CCR7, that made up naive CD8 cells, with terminally differentiated effector memory CD45RA+ cells excluded. Specimen: naive CD8+ T cells sorted from blood. Source of these receptors: a young man in good health.

The chain links TRBV13 to TRBJ2-1; 10 bases line up with TRBD2. Germline V lookup: CDR1 PRHDT, CDR2 FYEKMQ (reference sequence). CDR3 length equals 16 residues. V was clipped by 1 base and J by 7 bases; unmatched bases: 7. In DNA, the CDR3 is TGTGCCAGCAGCTTAGAGGGTAGCGGGAGGTGGAATGAGCAGTTCTTC. Its translation: CASSLEGSGRWNEQFF. The variable domain in full, completed from reference TRBV13 and TRBJ2-1, reads AAGVIQSPRHLIKEKRETATLKCYPIPRHDTVYWYQQGPGQDPQFLISFYEKMQSDKGSIPDRFSAQQFSDYHSELNMSSLELGDSALYFCASSLEGSGRWNEQFFGPGTRLTVL.

This clone appeared a single time. The chain combines TRBV5-1 with TRBJ1-1, with unresolved D. The V end lost 4 bases, the J end lost 0 bases, and 19 bases lay between the germline ends. This CDR3 has 17 residues. CDR1 and CDR2 (germline): SGHRS, YFSETQ. The CDR3, as DNA: TGCGCCAGCAGCCCTGGAATCGGACGCCTTATGAACACTGAAGCTTTCTTT. This gives the protein CASSPGIGRLMNTEAFF.

The sample holds one count of this clone. This chain connects TRBV7-2 to TRBJ2-5; D is undetermined. Germline lookup yields CDR1 SGHTA and CDR2 FQGNSA. The V end lost 0 bases, the J end lost 4 bases, and 12 bases lay between the germline ends. The CDR3 has 15 amino acids. This chain's CDR3 is CASSLADWGVETQYF. The CDR3 DNA sequence: TGTGCCAGCAGCTTAGCCGATTGGGGTGTAGAGACCCAGTACTTC.

The V and J genes are TRBV10-1 and TRBJ2-2, with a tentative D call TRBD1 (5 bases). CDR3 length equals 13 residues. V lost 6 bases and J lost 4, with 9 bases in between. The V gene's germline CDR1 is WNHNN and CDR2 SYGVQD (reference sequence). The CDR3 region has the DNA TGCGCCAGCAGCGAGACAGTCACCGGGGAGCTGTTTTTT. This encodes CASSETVTGELFF.

This chain uses TRBV6-6 with TRBJ2-7, with D perhaps assigned TRBD1 or TRBD2 (5 bases each). V lost 6 bases, J lost 3 bases, and 15 bases lay in between. The CDR3 is made up of 14 amino acids. Germline V gives CDR1 MNHNY, CDR2 SVGAGI (reference sequence). The CDR3 protein is CASRMGVDYYEQYF. CDR3 DNA sequence: TGTGCCAGCAGAATGGGGGTGGATTACTACGAGCAGTACTTC.

V and J are TRBV9 and TRBJ2-7; 10 bases map to TRBD2. After removal of 3 bases from V and 5 bases from J, the junction contained 8 bases not matched to a gene. The CDR3 length is 15 residues. Germline values: CDR1 SGDLS, CDR2 YYNGEE. This CDR3 reads CASSASGSHDHEQYF. Written as DNA, the CDR3 is TGTGCCAGCAGCGCTAGCGGGAGTCACGACCACGAGCAGTACTTC.

This clone was recorded once. V and J are TRBV27 and TRBJ2-1; D unclear. V shed 5 bases and J shed 0 bases, with 17 bases lying between them. Per the germline V gene, CDR1 is MNHEY and CDR2 is SMNVEV (reference sequence). This CDR3 spans 17 amino acids. The CDR3, as DNA: TGTGCCAGCAGTCCAAGTAAAGCCACAAGCTCCTACAATGAGCAGTTCTTC. Translation gives CASSPSKATSSYNEQFF.

V and J are TRBV7-6 and TRBJ1-5; possible D gene TRBD1, 6 bases. CDR3 size: 15 residues. Between the trimmed V and J ends, which lost 0 bases and 2 bases, there was a span of 8 bases. CDR1 and CDR2 (germline): SGHVS, FNYEAQ. The DNA of the CDR3 is TGTGCCAGCAGCTTAGCGGGGGGCCGCAATCAGCCCCAGCATTTT. It encodes CASSLAGGRNQPQHF. The full variable domain, in which reference TRBV7-6 and TRBJ1-5 provide the parts outside the CDR3, is GAGVSQSPRYKVTKRGQDVALRCDPISGHVSLYWYRQALGQGPEFLTYFNYEAQQDKSGLPNDRFSAERPEGSISTLTIQRTEQRDSAMYRCASSLAGGRNQPQHFGDGTRLSIL.

The genes are TRBV19 and TRBJ1-1, with D perhaps matching TRBD1 (5 bases). Trimming stripped 6 bases from V and 2 bases from J, with 10 bases between. CDR1 is LNHDA and CDR2 is SQIVND in the germline V gene (reference sequence). The CDR3 has 13 residues. Written as DNA, the CDR3 is TGTGCCAGTAGCTGGACATCTAACACTGAAGCTTTCTTT. Its translation is CASSWTSNTEAFF.

The chain employs TRBV27 and TRBJ2-3; 9 positions agree with TRBD1. CDR3 length: 14 residues. Germline assignment: CDR1 MNHEY and CDR2 SMNVEV (reference sequence). The V gene end was trimmed by 7 bases and the J gene end by 4 bases; junction bases not matched to a gene: 6. This CDR3 reads CASTRQGVPDTQYF. The DNA of the CDR3 is TGTGCCAGCACCAGACAGGGGGTCCCAGATACGCAGTATTTT.

The rearrangement links TRBV10-1 to TRBJ2-1; 12 nucleotides match TRBD2. J lost 3 bases, V lost 6 bases, and 3 bases had no gene match. CDR1 WNHNN and CDR2 SYGVQD come from the germline V gene (reference sequence). The CDR3 extends over 15 amino acids. The CDR3 here is CASSQTSGSYNEQFF. CDR3 bases: TGCGCCAGCAGCCAGACTAGCGGGAGCTACAATGAGCAGTTCTTC.

V is TRBV9 and J is TRBJ1-5; unclear D gene. Trimming removed 4 bases at V and 8 bases at J, with 25 bases between. Looked up from germline, CDR1 is SGDLS and CDR2 is YYNGEE. The CDR3 loop spans 17 amino acids. CDR3 nucleotides: TGTGCCAGCAGCCCCACATCTATAGTCGGGCCCACCGAGCCCCAGCATTTT. Its translation is CASSPTSIVGPTEPQHF.

The chain combines TRBV13 with TRBJ2-7; D is possibly TRBD2 (6 bases). Germline assignment: CDR1 PRHDT and CDR2 FYEKMQ (reference sequence). This CDR3 has 14 residues. V was shortened by 3 bases and J by 3 bases, with 12 bases between the two germline ends. The CDR3: CASSFPGELYEQYF. The DNA for the CDR3 is TGTGCCAGCAGCTTCCCGGGGGAACTCTACGAGCAGTACTTC.

The chain is built from TRBV30 and TRBJ2-5; D is perhaps TRBD1 (5 bases). Germline-derived CDR1 and CDR2 are GTSNPN and SVGIG (reference sequence). The CDR3 covers 15 residues. The V gene lost 0 bases and the J gene lost 5 bases, with 16 bases spanning the gap. The CDR3 coding sequence is TGTGCCTGGAGTGTAAGGGTTGTCCCAGGGGAGACCCAGTACTTC. This sequence encodes CAWSVRVVPGETQYF.

The gene calls are TRBV2 and TRBJ2-2, with TRBD2 matching over 10 bases. With 3 bases clipped from V and 4 bases from J, the junction kept 5 bases outside the gene matches. The CDR3 is 16 amino acids. Germline V CDR1 and CDR2: SNHLY, FYNNEI. The CDR3, as DNA: TGTGCCAGCAGTGAGCTAGCGGGAGAGCGCACCGGGGAGCTGTTTTTT. Its protein is CASSELAGERTGELFF.

The J gene is TRBJ2-7, the V gene TRBV18, with D uncertain. The V gene's germline CDR1 is KGHSH and CDR2 LQKENI. V dropped 2 bases and J dropped 3 bases, with 11 bases sitting between them. The length of the CDR3 is 14 residues. CDR3 DNA: TGTGCCAGCTCACCATTGGACCGCGTCTACGAGCAGTACTTC. The encoded protein is CASSPLDRVYEQYF.

The CDR3 region has the DNA TGTGCCAGCGGCGGGGCAGCAAACACTGAAGCTTTCTTT. This sequence encodes CASGGAANTEAFF. The chain employs TRBV7-9 and TRBJ1-1, with a tentative D call TRBD1 (5 bases). Germline-derived CDR1 and CDR2 are SEHNR and FQNEAQ (reference sequence). The germline V and J ends were trimmed by 8 bases and 2 bases, with 12 bases remaining between them. This CDR3 has 13 residues.

This clone was picked up a small number of times. The V and J genes are TRBV29-1 and TRBJ1-2; D remains ambiguous. Trimming left V 3 bases short and J 5 bases short, with 13 bases between. Germline CDR1 and CDR2: SQVTM and ANQGSEA. The CDR3 spans 13 residues. DNA of the CDR3: TGCAGCGTTGAGGTCCAGCGGACGTATGGCTACACCTTC. It encodes CSVEVQRTYGYTF.

The chain recombines TRBV29-1 with TRBJ2-1; 7 bases are a match to TRBD2. This CDR3 has 16 amino acids. Per germline, CDR1 SQVTM and CDR2 ANQGSEA. V was pared by 3 bases and J by 1 base, with 9 bases of the junction left unmatched. This CDR3 is CSVERLGGGSYNEQFF. Here the CDR3 DNA reads TGCAGCGTTGAGAGATTGGGGGGAGGGTCCTACAATGAGCAGTTCTTC.

A single count supports this clone. J is TRBJ2-7 and V is TRBV27, with TRBD2 matching over 10 bases. V was pared by 4 bases and J by 9 bases, with 12 bases of the junction left unmatched. The V gene's germline CDR1 is MNHEY and CDR2 SMNVEV (reference sequence). This CDR3 is built from 15 residues. DNA of the CDR3: TGTGCCAGCAGTTCCCCCCAGCGGGAGGGCGCGGGGCAGTACTTC. Translating it yields CASSSPQREGAGQYF.

The rearrangement uses TRBV10-2 and TRBJ1-5; D is uncertain. Per germline, CDR1 WSHSY and CDR2 SAAADI. The CDR3 contains 13 residues. Trimming took off 3 bases at V and 6 bases at J, with 9 bases between the two ends. The CDR3 sequence is CASSDGDTQPQHF. CDR3 nucleotides: TGCGCCAGCAGTGATGGGGATACTCAGCCCCAGCATTTT.

This clone was detected only a few times. V usage is TRBV29-1 and J usage is TRBJ2-2; D not certain. Between the trimmed V and J ends, which lost 3 bases and 2 bases, there was a span of 7 bases. Germline lookup yields CDR1 SQVTM and CDR2 ANQGSEA. The CDR3 covers 13 residues. CDR3 bases: TGCAGCGTTGATCTTCCAAACACCGGGGAGCTGTTTTTT. This sequence encodes CSVDLPNTGELFF.